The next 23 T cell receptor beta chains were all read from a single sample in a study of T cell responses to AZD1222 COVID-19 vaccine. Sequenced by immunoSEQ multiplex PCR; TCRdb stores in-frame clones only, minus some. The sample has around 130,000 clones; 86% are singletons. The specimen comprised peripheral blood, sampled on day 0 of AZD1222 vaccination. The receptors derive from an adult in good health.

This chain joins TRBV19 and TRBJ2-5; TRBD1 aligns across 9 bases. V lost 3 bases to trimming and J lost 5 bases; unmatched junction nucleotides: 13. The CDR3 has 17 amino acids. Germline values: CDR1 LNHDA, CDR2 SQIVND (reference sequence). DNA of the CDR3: TGTGCCAGTAGTATGTACTTCGGACAGGGGAGAAGGGAGACCCAGTACTTC. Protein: CASSMYFGQGRRETQYF. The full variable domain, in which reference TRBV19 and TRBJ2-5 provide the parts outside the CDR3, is DGGITQSPKYLFRKEGQNVTLSCEQNLNHDAMYWYRQDPGQGLRLIYYSQIVNDFQKGDIAEGYSVSREKKESFPLTVTSAQKNPTAFYLCASSMYFGQGRRETQYFGPGTRLLVL.

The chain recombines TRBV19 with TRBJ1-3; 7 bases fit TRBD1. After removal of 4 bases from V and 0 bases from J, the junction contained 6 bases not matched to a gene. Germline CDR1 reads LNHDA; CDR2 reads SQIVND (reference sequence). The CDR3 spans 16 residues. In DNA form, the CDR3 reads TGTGCCAGTAGTACCCGGGACAGAAGCTCTGGAAACACCATATATTTT. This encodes CASSTRDRSSGNTIYF.

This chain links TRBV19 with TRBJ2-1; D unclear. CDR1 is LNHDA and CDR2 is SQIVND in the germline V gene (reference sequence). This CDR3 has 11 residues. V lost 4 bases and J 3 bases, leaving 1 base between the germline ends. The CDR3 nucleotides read TGTGCCAGTAGTAACTACAATGAGCAGTTCTTC. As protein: CASSNYNEQFF.

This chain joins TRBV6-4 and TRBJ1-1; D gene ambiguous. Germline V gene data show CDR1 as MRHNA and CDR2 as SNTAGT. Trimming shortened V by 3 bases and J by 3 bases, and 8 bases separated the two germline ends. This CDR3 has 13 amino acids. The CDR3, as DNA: TGTGCCAGCAGTGAAGGCGGCCACACTGAAGCTTTCTTT. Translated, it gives CASSEGGHTEAFF.

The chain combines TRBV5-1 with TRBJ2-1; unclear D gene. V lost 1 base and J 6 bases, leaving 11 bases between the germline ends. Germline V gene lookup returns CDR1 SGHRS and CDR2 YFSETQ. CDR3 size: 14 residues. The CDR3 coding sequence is TGCGCCAGCAGCTTGCGCGGAGCCCCCAATGAGCAGTTCTTC. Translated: CASSLRGAPNEQFF.

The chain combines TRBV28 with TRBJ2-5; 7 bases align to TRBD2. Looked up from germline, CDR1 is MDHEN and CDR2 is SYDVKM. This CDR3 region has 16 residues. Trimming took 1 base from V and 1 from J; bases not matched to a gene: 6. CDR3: CASSLFASGTQETQYF. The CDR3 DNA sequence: TGTGCCAGCAGTTTATTCGCTAGCGGCACCCAAGAGACCCAGTACTTC.

CDR3 amino acids: CAGRKSGRGKEQFF. Written as DNA, the CDR3 is TGTGCCGGACGTAAGAGCGGGAGGGGGAAAGAGCAGTTCTTC. V gene TRBV7-2 combines with J gene TRBJ2-1, with TRBD2 identical over 10 bases. Germline lookup yields CDR1 SGHTA and CDR2 FQGNSA. The CDR3 runs to 14 residues. Losses at the gene ends were 11 bases for V and 10 bases for J; bases not matched to a gene: 14.

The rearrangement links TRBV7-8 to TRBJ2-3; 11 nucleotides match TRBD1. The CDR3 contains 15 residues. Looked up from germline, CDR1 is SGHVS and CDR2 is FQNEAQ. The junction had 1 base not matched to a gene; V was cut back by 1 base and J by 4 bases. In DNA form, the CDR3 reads TGTGCCAGCAGCTTAGGGGGACAGGGGGCAGATACGCAGTATTTT. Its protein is CASSLGGQGADTQYF.

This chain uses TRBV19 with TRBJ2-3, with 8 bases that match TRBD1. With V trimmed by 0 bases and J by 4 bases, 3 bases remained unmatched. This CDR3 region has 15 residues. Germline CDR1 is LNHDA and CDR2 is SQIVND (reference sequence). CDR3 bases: TGTGCCAGTAGTATAGATGGACAGGGAGCAGATACGCAGTATTTT. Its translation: CASSIDGQGADTQYF.

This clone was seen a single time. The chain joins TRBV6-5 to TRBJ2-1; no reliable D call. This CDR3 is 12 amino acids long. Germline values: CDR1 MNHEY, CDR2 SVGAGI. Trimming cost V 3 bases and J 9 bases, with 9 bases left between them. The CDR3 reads CASSYVLGEQFF. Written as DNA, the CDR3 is TGTGCCAGCAGTTATGTCTTGGGTGAGCAGTTCTTC.

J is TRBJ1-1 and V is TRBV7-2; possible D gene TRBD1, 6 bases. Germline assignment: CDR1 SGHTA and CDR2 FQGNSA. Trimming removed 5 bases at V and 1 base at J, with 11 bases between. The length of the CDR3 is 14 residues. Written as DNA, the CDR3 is TGTGCCAGCAGCACGTCGGGACAGAACACTGAAGCTTTCTTT. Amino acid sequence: CASSTSGQNTEAFF.

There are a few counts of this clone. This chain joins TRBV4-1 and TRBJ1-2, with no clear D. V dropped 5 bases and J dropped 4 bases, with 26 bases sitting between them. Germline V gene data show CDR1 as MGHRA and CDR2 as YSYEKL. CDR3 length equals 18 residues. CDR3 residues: CASSVTTQNKASTYGYTF. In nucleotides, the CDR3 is TGCGCCAGCAGCGTAACGACCCAAAATAAAGCGTCCACCTATGGCTACACCTTC.

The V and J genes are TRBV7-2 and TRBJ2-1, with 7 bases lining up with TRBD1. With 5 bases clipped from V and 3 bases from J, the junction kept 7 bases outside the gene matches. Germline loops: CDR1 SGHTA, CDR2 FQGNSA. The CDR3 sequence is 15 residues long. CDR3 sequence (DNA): TGTGCCAGCAGCCGCTCAGGGGGTATCTACAATGAGCAGTTCTTC. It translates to CASSRSGGIYNEQFF.

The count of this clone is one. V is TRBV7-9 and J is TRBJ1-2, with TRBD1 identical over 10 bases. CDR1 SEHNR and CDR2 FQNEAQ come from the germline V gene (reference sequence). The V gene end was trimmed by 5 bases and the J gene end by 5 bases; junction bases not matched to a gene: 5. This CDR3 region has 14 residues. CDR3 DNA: TGTGCCAGCAGCCGAGGGGGACAGGGGTATGGCTACACCTTC. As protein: CASSRGGQGYGYTF.

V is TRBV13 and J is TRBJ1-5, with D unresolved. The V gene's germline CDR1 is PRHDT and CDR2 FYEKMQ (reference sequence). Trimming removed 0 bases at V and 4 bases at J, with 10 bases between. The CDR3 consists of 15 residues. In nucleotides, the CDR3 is TGTGCCAGCAGCTTAGGGGACCGCCAAAATCAGCCCCAGCATTTT. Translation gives CASSLGDRQNQPQHF.

CDR3 in amino acids: CSARGYREHTEAFF. The CDR3 DNA reads TGCAGCGCTCGAGGTTACAGGGAGCACACTGAAGCTTTCTTT. The chain is built from TRBV29-1 and TRBJ1-1, with a possible D match to TRBD1 (6 bases). V shed 7 bases and J shed 3 bases, with 18 bases lying between them. Germline CDR1 SQVTM, CDR2 ANQGSEA. The CDR3 sequence is 14 residues long. Complete variable domain (other parts from reference TRBV29-1 and TRBJ1-1): SAVISQKPSRDICQRGTSLTIQCQVDSQVTMMFWYRQQPGQSLTLIATANQGSEATYESGFVIDKFPISRPNLTFSTLTVSNMSPEDSSIYLCSARGYREHTEAFFGQGTRLTVV.

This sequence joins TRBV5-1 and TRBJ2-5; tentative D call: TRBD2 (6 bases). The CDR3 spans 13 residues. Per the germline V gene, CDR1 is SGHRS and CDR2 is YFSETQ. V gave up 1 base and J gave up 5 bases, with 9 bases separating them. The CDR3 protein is CASSLTSWETQYF. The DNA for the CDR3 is TGCGCCAGCAGCTTGACTAGCTGGGAGACCCAGTACTTC.

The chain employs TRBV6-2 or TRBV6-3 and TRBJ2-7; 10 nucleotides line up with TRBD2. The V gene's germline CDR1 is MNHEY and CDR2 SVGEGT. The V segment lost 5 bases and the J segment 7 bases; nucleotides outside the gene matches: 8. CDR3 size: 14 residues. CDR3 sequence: CASSGAGGPREQYF. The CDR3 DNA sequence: TGTGCCAGCAGTGGAGCGGGGGGGCCACGGGAGCAGTACTTC.

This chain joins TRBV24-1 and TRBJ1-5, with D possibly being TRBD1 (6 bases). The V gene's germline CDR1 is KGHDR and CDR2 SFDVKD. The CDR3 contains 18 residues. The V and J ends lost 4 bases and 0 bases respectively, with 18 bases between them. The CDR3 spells CATSDPKSGDYSNQPQHF. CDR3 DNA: TGTGCCACCAGTGACCCTAAATCAGGGGATTATAGCAATCAGCCCCAGCATTTT.

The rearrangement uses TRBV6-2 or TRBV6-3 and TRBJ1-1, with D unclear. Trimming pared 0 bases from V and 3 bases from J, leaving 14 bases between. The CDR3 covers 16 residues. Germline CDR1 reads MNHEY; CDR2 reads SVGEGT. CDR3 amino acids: CASSYSRVPRDTEAFF. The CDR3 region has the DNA TGTGCCAGCAGTTACTCAAGGGTCCCAAGGGACACTGAAGCTTTCTTT.

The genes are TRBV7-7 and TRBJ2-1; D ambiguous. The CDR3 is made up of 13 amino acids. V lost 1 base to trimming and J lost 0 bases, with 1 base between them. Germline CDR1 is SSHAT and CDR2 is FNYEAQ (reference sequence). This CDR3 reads CASSLGSYNEQFF. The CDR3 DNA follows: TGTGCCAGCAGCTTAGGCTCCTACAATGAGCAGTTCTTC. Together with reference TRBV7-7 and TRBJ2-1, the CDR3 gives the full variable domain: GAGVSQSPRYKVTKRGQDVTLRCDPISSHATLYWYQQALGQGPEFLTYFNYEAQPDKSGLPSDRFSAERPEGSISTLTIQRTEQRDSAMYRCASSLGSYNEQFFGPGTRLTVL.

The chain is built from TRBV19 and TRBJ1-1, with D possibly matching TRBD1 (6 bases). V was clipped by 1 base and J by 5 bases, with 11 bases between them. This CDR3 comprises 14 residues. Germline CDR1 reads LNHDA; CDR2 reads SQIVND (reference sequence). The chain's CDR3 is CASSIGTVGTEAFF. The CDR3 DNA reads TGTGCCAGTAGTATAGGGACAGTGGGAACTGAAGCTTTCTTT.

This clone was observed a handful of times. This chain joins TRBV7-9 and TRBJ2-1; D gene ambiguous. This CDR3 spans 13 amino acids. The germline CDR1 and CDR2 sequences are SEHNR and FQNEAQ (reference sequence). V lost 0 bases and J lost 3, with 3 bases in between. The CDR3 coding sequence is TGTGCCAGCAGCTTAGCGGACTACAATGAGCAGTTCTTC. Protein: CASSLADYNEQFF.